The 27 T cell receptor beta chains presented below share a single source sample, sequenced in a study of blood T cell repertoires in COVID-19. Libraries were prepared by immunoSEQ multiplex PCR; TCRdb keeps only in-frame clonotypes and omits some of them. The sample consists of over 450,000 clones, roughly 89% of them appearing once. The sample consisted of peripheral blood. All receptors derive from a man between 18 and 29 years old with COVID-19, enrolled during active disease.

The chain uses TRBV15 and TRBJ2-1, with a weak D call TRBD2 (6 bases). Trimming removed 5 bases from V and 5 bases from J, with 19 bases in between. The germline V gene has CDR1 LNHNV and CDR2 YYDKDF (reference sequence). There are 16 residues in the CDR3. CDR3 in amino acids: CATSLGLDVSHNEQFF. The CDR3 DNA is TGTGCCACCAGCCTGGGACTCGATGTTTCACACAATGAGCAGTTCTTC.

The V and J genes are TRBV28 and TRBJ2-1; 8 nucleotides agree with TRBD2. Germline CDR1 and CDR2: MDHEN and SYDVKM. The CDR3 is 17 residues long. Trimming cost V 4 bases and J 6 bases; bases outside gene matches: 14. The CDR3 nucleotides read TGTGCCAGCAGTTCCCCGATTGGCGGGAGGTCAGGCAATGAGCAGTTCTTC. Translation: CASSSPIGGRSGNEQFF. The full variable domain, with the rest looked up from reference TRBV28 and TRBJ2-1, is DVKVTQSSRYLVKRTGEKVFLECVQDMDHENMFWYRQDPGLGLRLIYFSYDVKMKEKGDIPEGYSVSREKKERFSLILESASTNQTSMYLCASSSPIGGRSGNEQFFGPGTRLTVL.

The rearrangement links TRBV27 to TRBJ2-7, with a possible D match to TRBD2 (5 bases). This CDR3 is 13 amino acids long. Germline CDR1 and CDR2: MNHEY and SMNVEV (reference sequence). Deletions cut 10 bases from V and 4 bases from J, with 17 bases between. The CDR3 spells CATPIMEEYEQYF. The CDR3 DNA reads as TGTGCCACCCCGATAATGGAGGAGTACGAGCAGTACTTC.

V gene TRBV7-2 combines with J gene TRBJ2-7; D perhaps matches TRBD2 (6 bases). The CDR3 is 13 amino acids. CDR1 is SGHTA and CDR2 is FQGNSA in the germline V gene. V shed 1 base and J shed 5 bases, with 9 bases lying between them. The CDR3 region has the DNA TGTGCCAGCAGCTTAGGGCGGGACGACGAGCAGTACTTC. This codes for CASSLGRDDEQYF.

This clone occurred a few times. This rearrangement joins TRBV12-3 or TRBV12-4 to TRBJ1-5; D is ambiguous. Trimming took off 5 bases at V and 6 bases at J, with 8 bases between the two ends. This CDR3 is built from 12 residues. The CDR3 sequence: CASSHGGQPQHF. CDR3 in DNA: TGTGCCAGCAGTCACGGCGGTCAGCCCCAGCATTTT.

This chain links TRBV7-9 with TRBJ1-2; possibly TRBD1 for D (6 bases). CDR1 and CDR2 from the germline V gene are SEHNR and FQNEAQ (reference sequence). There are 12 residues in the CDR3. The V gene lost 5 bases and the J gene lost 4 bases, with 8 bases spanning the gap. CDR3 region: CASSVDSYGYTF. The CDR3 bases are TGTGCCAGCAGCGTGGACAGCTATGGCTACACCTTC.

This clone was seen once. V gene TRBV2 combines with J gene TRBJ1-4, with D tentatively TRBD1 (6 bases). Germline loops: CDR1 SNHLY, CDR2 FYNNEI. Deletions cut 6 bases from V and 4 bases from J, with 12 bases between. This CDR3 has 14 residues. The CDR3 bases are TGTGCCAGCAGCCGGACAGAACTTAATGAAAAACTGTTTTTT. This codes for CASSRTELNEKLFF.

The CDR3 loop is CASSPDRIYGYTF. For the CDR3, the DNA is TGTGCCAGCTCACCCGACAGGATTTATGGCTACACCTTC. The J gene is TRBJ1-2, the V gene TRBV18; D might be TRBD1 (6 bases). This CDR3 has 13 amino acids. Trimming took 3 bases from V and 5 from J, leaving 10 bases between them. Per the germline V gene, CDR1 is KGHSH and CDR2 is LQKENI.

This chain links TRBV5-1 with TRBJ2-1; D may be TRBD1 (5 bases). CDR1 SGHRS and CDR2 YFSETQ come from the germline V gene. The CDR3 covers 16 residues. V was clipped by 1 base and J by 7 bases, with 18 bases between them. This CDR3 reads CASSLIGQGGWNEQFF. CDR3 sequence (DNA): TGCGCCAGCAGCTTGATCGGCCAGGGCGGTTGGAATGAGCAGTTCTTC.

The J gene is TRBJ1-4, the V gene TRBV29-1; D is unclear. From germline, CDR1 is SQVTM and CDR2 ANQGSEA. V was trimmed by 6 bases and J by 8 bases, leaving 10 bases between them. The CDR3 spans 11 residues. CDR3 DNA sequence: TGCAGCGTCTCTACGGGAGAAAAACTGTTTTTT. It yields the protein CSVSTGEKLFF.

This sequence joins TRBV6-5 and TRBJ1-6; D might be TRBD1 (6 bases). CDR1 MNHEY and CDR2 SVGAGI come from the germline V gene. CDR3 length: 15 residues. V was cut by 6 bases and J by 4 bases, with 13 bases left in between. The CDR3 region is CASSRAQGYNSPLHF. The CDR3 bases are TGTGCCAGCAGCCGCGCCCAGGGGTATAATTCACCCCTCCACTTT.

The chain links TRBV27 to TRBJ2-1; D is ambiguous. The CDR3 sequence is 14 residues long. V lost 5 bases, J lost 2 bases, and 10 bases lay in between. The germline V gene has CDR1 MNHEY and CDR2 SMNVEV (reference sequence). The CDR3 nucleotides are TGTGCCAGCAGTAGCAGGTTCGCCTACAATGAGCAGTTCTTC. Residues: CASSSRFAYNEQFF.

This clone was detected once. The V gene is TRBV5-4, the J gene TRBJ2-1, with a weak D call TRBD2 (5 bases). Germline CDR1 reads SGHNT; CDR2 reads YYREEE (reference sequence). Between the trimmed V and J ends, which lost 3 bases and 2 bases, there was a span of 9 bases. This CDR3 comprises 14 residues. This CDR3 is CASSSDGTYNEQFF. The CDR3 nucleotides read TGTGCCAGCAGCTCCGACGGGACCTACAATGAGCAGTTCTTC. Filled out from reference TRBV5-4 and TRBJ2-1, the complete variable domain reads ETGVTQSPTHLIKTRGQQVTLRCSSQSGHNTVSWYQQALGQGPQFIFQYYREEENGRGNFPPRFSGLQFPNYSSELNVNALELDDSALYLCASSSDGTYNEQFFGPGTRLTVL.

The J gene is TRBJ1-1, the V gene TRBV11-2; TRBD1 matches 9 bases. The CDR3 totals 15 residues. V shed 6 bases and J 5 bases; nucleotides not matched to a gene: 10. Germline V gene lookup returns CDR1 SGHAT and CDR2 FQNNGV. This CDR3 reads CASRLNRGPGTEAFF. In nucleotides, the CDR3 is TGTGCCAGCAGACTCAACAGGGGGCCGGGGACTGAAGCTTTCTTT.

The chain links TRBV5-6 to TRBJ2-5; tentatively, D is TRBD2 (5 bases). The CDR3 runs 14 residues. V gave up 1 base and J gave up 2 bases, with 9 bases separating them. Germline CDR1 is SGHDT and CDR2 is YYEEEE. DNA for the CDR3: TGTGCCAGCAGCTTGCGGACTTTTCAAGAGACCCAGTACTTC. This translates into CASSLRTFQETQYF.

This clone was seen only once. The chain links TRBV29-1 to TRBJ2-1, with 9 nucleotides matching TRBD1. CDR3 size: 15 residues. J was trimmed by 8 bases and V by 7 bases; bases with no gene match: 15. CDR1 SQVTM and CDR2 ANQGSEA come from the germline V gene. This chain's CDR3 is CSAEGQGGILDEQFF. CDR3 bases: TGCAGCGCCGAGGGACAGGGAGGAATTTTGGATGAGCAGTTCTTC.

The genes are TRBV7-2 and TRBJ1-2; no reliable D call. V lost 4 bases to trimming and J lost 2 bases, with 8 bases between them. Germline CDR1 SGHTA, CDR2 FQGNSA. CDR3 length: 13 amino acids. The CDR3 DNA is TGTGCCAGCAGCTACAGAACAAACTATGGCTACACCTTC. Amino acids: CASSYRTNYGYTF.

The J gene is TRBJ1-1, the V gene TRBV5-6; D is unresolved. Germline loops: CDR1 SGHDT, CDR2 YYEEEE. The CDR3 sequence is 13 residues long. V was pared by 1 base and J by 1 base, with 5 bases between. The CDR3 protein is CASSLTANTEAFF. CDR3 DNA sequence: TGTGCCAGCAGCTTGACAGCGAACACTGAAGCTTTCTTT.

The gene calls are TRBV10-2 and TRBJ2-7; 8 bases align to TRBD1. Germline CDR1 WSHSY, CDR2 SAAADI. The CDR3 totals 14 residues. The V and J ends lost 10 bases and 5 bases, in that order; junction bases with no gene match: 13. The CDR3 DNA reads TGCGCCACCTTACCGACCAGGGGGCGGGACGAGCAGTACTTC. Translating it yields CATLPTRGRDEQYF.

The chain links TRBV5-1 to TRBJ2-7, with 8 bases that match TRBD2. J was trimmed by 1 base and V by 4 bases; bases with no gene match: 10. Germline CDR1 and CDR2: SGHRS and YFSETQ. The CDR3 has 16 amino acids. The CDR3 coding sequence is TGCGCCAGCAGCCCCCTGGCGGGCGGGGGGTCCTACGAGCAGTACTTC. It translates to CASSPLAGGGSYEQYF.

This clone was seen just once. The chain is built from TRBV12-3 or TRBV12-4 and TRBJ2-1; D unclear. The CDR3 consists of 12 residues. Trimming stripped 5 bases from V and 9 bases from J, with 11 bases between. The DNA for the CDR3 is TGTGCCAGCAGTCTCCGCCACGGTGAGCAGTTCTTC. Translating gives CASSLRHGEQFF.

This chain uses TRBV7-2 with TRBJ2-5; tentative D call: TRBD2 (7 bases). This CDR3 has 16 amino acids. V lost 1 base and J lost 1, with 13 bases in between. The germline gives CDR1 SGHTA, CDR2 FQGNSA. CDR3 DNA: TGTGCCAGCAGCTTAGGGGGGGCGGGAGTCCAAGAGACCCAGTACTTC. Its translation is CASSLGGAGVQETQYF. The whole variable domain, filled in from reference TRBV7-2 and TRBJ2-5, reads GAGVSQSPSNKVTEKGKDVELRCDPISGHTALYWYRQSLGQGLEFLIYFQGNSAPDKSGLPSDRFSAERTGGSVSTLTIQRTQQEDSAVYLCASSLGGAGVQETQYFGPGTRLLVL.

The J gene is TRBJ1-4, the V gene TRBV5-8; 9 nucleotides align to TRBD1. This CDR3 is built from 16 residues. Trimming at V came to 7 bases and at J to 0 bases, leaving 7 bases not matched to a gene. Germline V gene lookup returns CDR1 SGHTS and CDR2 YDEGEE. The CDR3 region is CASGPGQGTTNEKLFF. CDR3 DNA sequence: TGTGCCAGCGGTCCCGGACAGGGGACAACTAATGAAAAACTGTTTTTT.

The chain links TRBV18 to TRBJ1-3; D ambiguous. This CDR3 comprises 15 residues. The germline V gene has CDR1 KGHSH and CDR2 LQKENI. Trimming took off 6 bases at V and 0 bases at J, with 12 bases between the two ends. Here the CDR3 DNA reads TGTGCCAGCTCGCCCGAACAGTACTCTGGAAACACCATATATTTT. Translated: CASSPEQYSGNTIYF. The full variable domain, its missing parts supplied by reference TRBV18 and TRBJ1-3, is NAGVMQNPRHLVRRRGQEARLRCSPMKGHSHVYWYRQLPEEGLKFMVYLQKENIIDESGMPKERFSAEFPKEGPSILRIQQVVRGDSAAYFCASSPEQYSGNTIYFGEGSWLTVV.

CDR3 nucleotides: TGTGCCAGCAGCAAGCAGGGGGCGCGGAACGAGCAGTACTTC. Protein: CASSKQGARNEQYF. The chain couples TRBV5-5 to TRBJ2-7, with TRBD1 matching over 8 bases. CDR3 length: 14 amino acids. Germline V CDR1 and CDR2: SGHKS, YYEKEE (reference sequence). V shed 4 bases, J shed 5 bases, and the junction held 8 bases outside the gene matches.

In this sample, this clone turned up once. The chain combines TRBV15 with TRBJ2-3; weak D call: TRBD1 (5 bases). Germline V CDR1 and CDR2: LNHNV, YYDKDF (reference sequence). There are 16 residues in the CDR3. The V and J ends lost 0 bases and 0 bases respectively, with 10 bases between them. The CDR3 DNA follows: TGTGCCACCAGCAGAGAAGGTGGGGCTAGCACAGATACGCAGTATTTT. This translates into CATSREGGASTDTQYF.

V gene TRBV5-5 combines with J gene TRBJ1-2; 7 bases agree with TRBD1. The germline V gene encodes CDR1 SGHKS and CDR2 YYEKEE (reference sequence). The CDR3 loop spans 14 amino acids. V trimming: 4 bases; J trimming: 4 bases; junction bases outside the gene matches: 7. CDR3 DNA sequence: TGTGCCAGCAGCCTTACAGGGGACACCTATGGCTACACCTTC. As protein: CASSLTGDTYGYTF.